The next 32 T cell receptor beta chains were all read from a single sample in a study of T-cell memory formation after mild COVID-19. One entry per CDR3 protein, called by TCRdb with MiXCR from the 5' RACE reads. Among 500,000 to 650,000 distinct CDR3 sequences listed, about a fifth were seen once. Sequenced: PBMCs or a T cell subset sorted from them (not recorded which). The receptor source for this set is an adult woman who had mild COVID-19 (a few samples of this study predate the infection). Cell type and time point are not known.

The chain has TRBV10-3 and TRBJ2-3; D is ambiguous. Germline V gene lookup returns CDR1 ENHRY and CDR2 SYGVKD. V lost 6 bases and J 4 bases, leaving 14 bases between the germline ends. The CDR3 is 14 residues long. The CDR3 DNA reads as TGTGCCATCAGGGCAGACTCGGGCCCAGATACGCAGTATTTT. Its translation: CAIRADSGPDTQYF.

The chain couples TRBV6-5 to TRBJ2-5; TRBD2 might be the D (6 bases). Germline V gene data show CDR1 as MNHEY and CDR2 as SVGAGI. This CDR3 has 15 residues. The ends were cut back, 7 bases at V and 2 bases at J, with 17 bases in the middle. The CDR3 reads CASNSGPSVQETQYF. CDR3 nucleotides: TGTGCCAGCAATTCGGGGCCTAGCGTTCAAGAGACCCAGTACTTC.

CDR3 nucleotides: TGTGCCACCAGTGGGACACTAGCGGGAGAAACAGATACGCAGTATTTT. It specifies CATSGTLAGETDTQYF. The rearrangement uses TRBV24-1 and TRBJ2-3; 11 bases align to TRBD2. Germline assignment: CDR1 KGHDR and CDR2 SFDVKD. The trim removed 5 bases at V and 3 bases at J, leaving 6 bases unmatched. The length of the CDR3 is 16 residues.

This clonotype was detected only a few times. The rearrangement joins TRBV29-1 to TRBJ2-7; TRBD2 aligns across 11 bases. V lost 5 bases, J lost 3 bases, and 9 bases stayed unmatched. Germline CDR1 SQVTM, CDR2 ANQGSEA. This CDR3 has 15 amino acids. The chain's CDR3 is CSVQGLAEKFYEQYF. For the CDR3, the DNA is TGCAGCGTTCAGGGACTAGCGGAGAAGTTCTACGAGCAGTACTTC.

This clonotype has a handful of counts. The rearrangement links TRBV19 to TRBJ2-7, with D possibly TRBD1 on 5 matching bases. From germline, CDR1 is LNHDA and CDR2 SQIVND (reference sequence). The CDR3 runs to 13 residues. Trimming pared 3 bases from V and 0 bases from J, leaving 6 bases between. The CDR3 here is CASSIDSSYEQYF. DNA of the CDR3: TGTGCCAGTAGTATTGACAGCTCCTACGAGCAGTACTTC.

This clonotype has a single count. The V call is TRBV7-9, the J call TRBJ1-5; possibly TRBD1 for D (5 bases). This CDR3 spans 15 amino acids. Germline V gene sequence: CDR1 SEHNR, CDR2 FQNEAQ (reference sequence). V lost 1 base and J 0 bases, leaving 7 bases between the germline ends. This chain's CDR3 is CASSLGDRSNQPQHF. CDR3 coding DNA: TGTGCCAGCAGCTTAGGGGACCGTAGCAATCAGCCCCAGCATTTT.

This chain joins TRBV20-1 and TRBJ2-7; D gene ambiguous. Germline CDR1 DFQATT, CDR2 SNEGSKA (reference sequence). This CDR3 region has 11 residues. Trimming stripped 5 bases from V and 5 bases from J, with 10 bases between. The CDR3 coding sequence is TGCAGTGCTCCTAAGCCCCACGAGCAGTACTTC. Residues: CSAPKPHEQYF.

This clonotype was seen a few times. V usage is TRBV7-9 and J usage is TRBJ2-7; 10 bases are shared with TRBD2. CDR1 is SEHNR, CDR2 FQNEAQ, per germline (reference sequence). This CDR3 spans 16 amino acids. The V gene end was trimmed by 4 bases and the J gene end by 6 bases; junction bases not matched to a gene: 12. CDR3 loop: CASSSRAGGPVSEQYF. The DNA of the CDR3 is TGTGCCAGCAGCTCAAGAGCGGGAGGGCCGGTTTCCGAGCAGTACTTC.

This clonotype has more than one count but fewer than ten. This chain connects TRBV27 to TRBJ2-7; D not resolved. The V end lost 6 bases, the J end lost 6 bases, and 12 bases lay between the germline ends. CDR3 size: 12 residues. Germline-derived CDR1 and CDR2 are MNHEY and SMNVEV (reference sequence). The CDR3 bases are TGTGCCAGCAGCCAACTCTTGGGCGAGCAGTACTTC. Its translation is CASSQLLGEQYF.

The chain has TRBV9 and TRBJ1-2; TRBD1 matches at 10 bases. The CDR3 loop spans 15 amino acids. J lost 3 bases, V lost 4 bases, and 6 bases had no gene match. Germline V gives CDR1 SGDLS, CDR2 YYNGEE. The CDR3 DNA reads TGTGCCAGCAGCCCCGGGACAGGGGACCACTATGGCTACACCTTC. Protein: CASSPGTGDHYGYTF.

This clonotype came up a few times. The chain couples TRBV12-5 to TRBJ1-4; perhaps TRBD1 as D (5 bases). Deletions cut 5 bases from V and 3 bases from J, with 7 bases between. The CDR3 consists of 13 residues. CDR1 is LGHNT, CDR2 FRNRAP, per germline. Here the CDR3 reads CASGPGSNEKLFF. The CDR3 DNA is TGTGCTAGTGGTCCAGGGTCTAATGAAAAACTGTTTTTT. The full variable domain, in which reference TRBV12-5 and TRBJ1-4 provide the parts outside the CDR3, is DARVTQTPRHKVTEMGQEVTMRCQPILGHNTVFWYRQTMMQGLELLAYFRNRAPLDDSGMPKDRFSAEMPDATLATLKIQPSEPRDSAVYFCASGPGSNEKLFFGSGTQLSVL.

The V gene is TRBV20-1, the J gene TRBJ2-5; D is ambiguous. In germline, CDR1 is DFQATT, CDR2 SNEGSKA (reference sequence). This CDR3 has 12 residues. V was cut by 4 bases and J by 4 bases, with 10 bases left in between. CDR3 sequence (DNA): TGCAGTGCTAATGCCTATCGAGAGACCCAGTACTTC. It yields the protein CSANAYRETQYF.

J is TRBJ2-3 and V is TRBV5-1; D unresolved. Per the germline V gene, CDR1 is SGHRS and CDR2 is YFSETQ. The CDR3 contains 14 residues. V was pared by 0 bases and J by 5 bases, with 10 bases between. The CDR3 region is CASSLANRRDTQYF. The CDR3 nucleotides are TGCGCCAGCAGCTTGGCCAATCGGCGAGATACGCAGTATTTT. The full variable domain, with the rest looked up from reference TRBV5-1 and TRBJ2-3, is KAGVTQTPRYLIKTRGQQVTLSCSPISGHRSVSWYQQTPGQGLQFLFEYFSETQRNKGNFPGRFSGRQFSNSRSEMNVSTLELGDSALYLCASSLANRRDTQYFGPGTRLTVL.

This clonotype was recorded a few times. The genes are TRBV3-1 and TRBJ2-5; D is uncertain. V was clipped by 2 bases and J by 3 bases, with 16 bases between them. The CDR3 is 16 amino acids. Germline values: CDR1 LGHDT, CDR2 YNNKEL (reference sequence). The CDR3 coding sequence is TGTGCCAGCAGCCAATATATTAAGAGAAGTGAAGAGACCCAGTACTTC. Protein: CASSQYIKRSEETQYF.

The chain combines TRBV4-1 with TRBJ2-1; D is uncertain. The CDR3 contains 15 residues. The germline gives CDR1 MGHRA, CDR2 YSYEKL. Trimming shortened V by 0 bases and J by 0 bases, and 6 bases separated the two germline ends. CDR3 residues: CASSQDSFSYNEQFF. DNA for the CDR3: TGCGCCAGCAGCCAAGACAGCTTCTCCTACAATGAGCAGTTCTTC.

This chain uses TRBV7-9 with TRBJ1-5; 7 bases map to TRBD1. Germline V gene data show CDR1 as SEHNR and CDR2 as FQNEAQ (reference sequence). The trim removed 4 bases at V and 4 bases at J, leaving 4 bases unmatched. This CDR3 is 14 amino acids long. CDR3 sequence reads: CASSSTGQNQPQHF. The CDR3 region has the DNA TGTGCCAGCAGCTCGACAGGGCAAAATCAGCCCCAGCATTTT. The full variable domain, rest sourced from reference TRBV7-9 and TRBJ1-5, is DTGVSQNPRHKITKRGQNVTFRCDPISEHNRLYWYRQTLGQGPEFLTYFQNEAQLEKSRLLSDRFSAERPKGSFSTLEIQRTEQGDSAMYLCASSSTGQNQPQHFGDGTRLSIL.

This clonotype has only a few counts. V is TRBV3-1 and J is TRBJ2-3; 7 bases are shared with TRBD2. The length of the CDR3 is 15 residues. Germline-derived CDR1 and CDR2 are LGHDT and YNNKEL (reference sequence). The junction had 13 bases not matched to a gene; V was cut back by 6 bases and J by 7 bases. The CDR3 nucleotides are TGTGCCAGCAGTCCGCCTCAGCGGGGCCTAAATACGCAGTATTTT. It yields the protein CASSPPQRGLNTQYF.

The V gene is TRBV3-1, the J gene TRBJ1-1; D gene unclear. Trimming pared 0 bases from V and 9 bases from J, leaving 8 bases between. Germline lookup yields CDR1 LGHDT and CDR2 YNNKEL (reference sequence). The CDR3 has 12 residues. The CDR3 sequence: CASSQDLQKAFF. CDR3 bases: TGTGCCAGCAGCCAAGATCTGCAGAAAGCTTTCTTT.

V gene TRBV6-2 or TRBV6-3 combines with J gene TRBJ2-5, with TRBD1 matching over 7 bases. Trimming cost V 7 bases and J 10 bases; bases outside gene matches: 18. The germline CDR1 and CDR2 sequences are MNHEY and SVGEGT. This CDR3 spans 15 amino acids. CDR3 protein: CASTELGQPDRNQYF. The CDR3, as DNA: TGTGCCAGCACCGAACTTGGACAGCCGGACAGGAACCAGTACTTC.

This clonotype showed up just a few times. J is TRBJ1-5 and V is TRBV6-6, with D uncertain. The germline V gene has CDR1 MNHNY and CDR2 SVGAGI (reference sequence). The CDR3 runs 15 residues. The V end was cut by 5 bases, the J end by 5 bases, with 16 bases between. CDR3: CASSPLGLGDQPQHF. The CDR3 nucleotides are TGTGCCAGCAGTCCACTAGGACTCGGCGATCAGCCCCAGCATTTT.

This clonotype was seen only once. The genes are TRBV5-1 and TRBJ1-1, with D perhaps matching TRBD1 (6 bases). The CDR3 sequence is 13 residues long. Germline loops: CDR1 SGHRS, CDR2 YFSETQ. Deletions cut 8 bases from V and 3 bases from J, with 14 bases between. The CDR3, as DNA: TGCGCCAGTCACATCAGGGGAGACACTGAAGCTTTCTTT. Encoded protein: CASHIRGDTEAFF.

This clonotype was observed a few times. The chain is built from TRBV12-5 and TRBJ2-5; TRBD2 matches 8 bases. The CDR3 length is 13 residues. The V segment lost 6 bases and the J segment 5 bases; nucleotides outside the gene matches: 5. Germline CDR1 reads LGHNT; CDR2 reads FRNRAP. The CDR3 sequence is CASGRIAGETQYF. CDR3 DNA sequence: TGTGCTAGTGGCCGGATAGCGGGGGAGACCCAGTACTTC.

The rearrangement uses TRBV11-2 and TRBJ1-1; unclear D gene. CDR3 length: 15 residues. Trimming left V 2 bases short and J 1 base short, with 11 bases between. Looked up from germline, CDR1 is SGHAT and CDR2 is FQNNGV. This CDR3 is CASSLSGRENTEAFF. As DNA, the CDR3 is TGTGCCAGCAGCTTATCTGGGCGCGAGAACACTGAAGCTTTCTTT.

This clonotype was seen a handful of times. The gene calls are TRBV24-1 and TRBJ2-5, with unresolved D. The CDR3 loop spans 15 amino acids. Germline V gene lookup returns CDR1 KGHDR and CDR2 SFDVKD. The V end was cut by 1 base, the J end by 4 bases, with 12 bases between. CDR3 loop: CATSDLSPAGETQYF. The CDR3 bases are TGTGCCACCAGTGATTTAAGCCCAGCTGGAGAGACCCAGTACTTC.

The chain links TRBV5-1 to TRBJ1-1, with 9 bases aligning to TRBD1. CDR3 size: 13 residues. V lost 4 bases, J lost 6 bases, and 4 bases stayed unmatched. Germline V lookup: CDR1 SGHRS, CDR2 YFSETQ. As DNA, the CDR3 is TGCGCCAGCAGCCATCGGACAGGGGCTGAAGCTTTCTTT. It codes for CASSHRTGAEAFF.

This sequence joins TRBV10-3 and TRBJ2-7; TRBD2 is a possible D gene (6 bases). The CDR3 runs to 16 residues. Per the germline V gene, CDR1 is ENHRY and CDR2 is SYGVKD. V was shortened by 0 bases and J by 3 bases, with 15 bases between the two germline ends. DNA for the CDR3: TGTGCCATCAGTGAGTCAAGGGACTCCACACTCTACGAGCAGTACTTC. Amino acids: CAISESRDSTLYEQYF.

The rearrangement uses TRBV24-1 and TRBJ1-2; tentative D call: TRBD1 (6 bases). This CDR3 comprises 13 residues. V was pared by 5 bases and J by 4 bases, with 10 bases between. Germline V gene lookup returns CDR1 KGHDR and CDR2 SFDVKD. The CDR3 nucleotides read TGTGCCACCAGTGGGGGGGGCAGCTATGGCTACACCTTC. The encoded protein is CATSGGGSYGYTF.

V gene TRBV6-5 combines with J gene TRBJ2-1; the D call may be TRBD1 or TRBD2 (5 bases each). The ends were cut back, 0 bases at V and 4 bases at J, with 16 bases in the middle. CDR1 and CDR2 (germline): MNHEY, SVGAGI. The CDR3 is 17 amino acids. CDR3 nucleotide sequence: TGTGCCAGCAGTTACTCATCTCCCGGGACGGAATACAATGAGCAGTTCTTC. Protein product: CASSYSSPGTEYNEQFF.

The gene calls are TRBV5-1 and TRBJ2-7, with D tentatively TRBD2 (6 bases). V dropped 3 bases and J dropped 4 bases, with 26 bases sitting between them. Germline V gene data show CDR1 as SGHRS and CDR2 as YFSETQ. This CDR3 comprises 18 residues. CDR3 DNA: TGCGCCAGCAGCTGGCCTAGCGTTTCAGGGAAGGACATATACGAGCAGTACTTC. The encoded protein is CASSWPSVSGKDIYEQYF.

The chain uses TRBV20-1 and TRBJ2-3; TRBD2 matches at 13 bases. Germline V gives CDR1 DFQATT, CDR2 SNEGSKA (reference sequence). V trimming: 6 bases; J trimming: 9 bases; junction bases outside the gene matches: 15. The CDR3 is 16 residues long. DNA of the CDR3: TGCAGTGCACCTAAGGGACTAGCGGGAAGGGATGAGACGCAGTATTTT. The encoded protein is CSAPKGLAGRDETQYF.

The chain employs TRBV18 and TRBJ1-2; tentative D call: TRBD1 (5 bases). V lost 7 bases and J lost 3, with 9 bases in between. Germline-derived CDR1 and CDR2 are KGHSH and LQKENI. The CDR3 spans 12 residues. CDR3 amino acids: CASLAGDYGYTF. The CDR3 DNA follows: TGTGCCAGCTTGGCGGGGGACTATGGCTACACCTTC.

The sample holds a few counts of this clonotype. The rearrangement links TRBV20-1 to TRBJ1-5; D is possibly TRBD1 (5 bases). The ends were cut back, 5 bases at V and 6 bases at J, with 17 bases in the middle. CDR3 length equals 14 residues. In germline, CDR1 is DFQATT, CDR2 SNEGSKA (reference sequence). CDR3 in DNA: TGCAGTGCTCGCAGGGAAATTACGGGTCAGCCCCAGCATTTT. As protein: CSARREITGQPQHF.